This TCR beta chain was sequenced in a study of neurological immune-mediated disorders. Overall study findings and caveats: For the multiple sclerosis repertoire cluster, no association with any clinical or MRI feature was found.

cDNA was made by 5'RACE with 10-nucleotide random UMIs. TCRdb processed the 5' RACE reads anew with MiXCR; each CDR3 protein has one entry. This table has about 35,000 distinct CDR3 sequences, 3.8% appearing once. The study built unsorted libraries from 2 million PBMCs kept at -80 C. The CDR3 length is 16 residues. The germline V gene encodes CDR1 LGHNA and CDR2 YSLEER. The V segment lost 3 bases and the J segment 4 bases; nucleotides outside the gene matches: 8. This clonotype was found many times. As yet, its antigen is unknown. Sequencing was performed on PBMCs. The V gene is TRBV4-3, the J gene TRBJ2-3; 9 bases are shared with TRBD2. The origin of this receptor is a man aged 25-40 years with multiple sclerosis. DNA of the CDR3: TGCGCCAGCAGCCATCCGCCCAGCGGGGGGCCAGATACGCAGTATTTT. This gives the protein CASSHPPSGGPDTQYF.